This TCR beta chain originates from a study of T cells after yellow fever vaccination (dated 2019 in TCRdb). Some background on the complete study: The SMART-Seq v4 Ultra Low Input RNA kit was used to prepare libraries from fractions with low cell numbers. Bulk PBMC replicates and cell subsets were isolated from blood drawn at multiple timepoints before and after both primary and secondary immunization. To track T-cell clones before and after primary and booster YFV17D yellow fever vaccination, bulk TCR alpha and beta repertoires were sequenced longitudinally. Two healthy male donors made up the cohort, one aged 18 to 30 years and the other aged 30 to 40 years. Overall study results and their limits: A small share of clonotypes occurred in both CD4 and CD8 compartments, likely arising from convergent recombination. Compared with the primary T-cell response, the secondary T-cell response was faster but weaker, reaching its peak on day 5 rather than on day 15. Because the study included only a couple of donors, the extent to which the findings can be generalized is limited. FACS-sorted repertoires could contain abundant contaminating clonotypes from the bulk population, so computational filtering was required. Most clones expanded after primary vaccination (96% of CD4 and around 88% of CD8) were re-detected after the booster, suggesting that broad memory maintenance occurred.

TCR cDNA was synthesized by 5'RACE template switching, which introduced a universal primer site and unique molecular identifiers. cDNA synthesis was primed from both the TCR alpha and TCR beta constant segments. Library amplification involved two PCR steps, and the second step added sample barcodes and sequencing adapters. Libraries were sequenced on Illumina HiSeq 2500 (2x100 bp) or NovaSeq (2x150 bp). On the authors' methods: MIGEC was used to demultiplex reads and collapse the reads into UMI consensus sequences, and MiXCR was used for V(D)J alignment. Vaccine-responding clonotypes were defined with edgeR using replicate PBMC samples, requiring FDR below 0.01 and a log2 fold change above 5 up to day 15. CD4 or CD8 identity was assigned to each bulk clonotype according to whether the clonotype was present at higher abundance in the sequenced CD4 repertoire or the sequenced CD8 repertoire. TCRdb reran the public reads through fastp at Q25 and MiXCR, keeping productive beta chains. A single entry per CDR3 protein holds the most common genes and DNA from its merged rows. These V and J calls derive from TCRdb rather than the authors' analysis. A total of some 500,000 distinct CDR3 sequences appear in this sample, roughly 13% of them only once. The ten most abundant clones make up about 14% of the sample.

Looking up the germline V gene yields CDR1 SGHTA and CDR2 FQGNSA. There are 15 amino acids in the CDR3, from cysteine to phenylalanine inclusive. The DNA shown is the 45-base CDR3, in frame from base 1. V is clipped by 5 bases and J by 0 bases, and the sequence between their germline boundaries is 11 bases long. The sample's treatment or condition label, decoded: live attenuated yellow fever vaccine strain. At each blood-draw timepoint, two biological replicates of bulk PBMCs were obtained. PBMCs were isolated from peripheral blood using a standard Ficoll-Paque protocol. RNA was extracted with TriZol from bulk PBMCs, CD4 and CD8 fractions, and dextramer-positive and dextramer-negative fractions. Note on this clonotype: Its antigen is currently not known. No much larger clone exists at a distance of one base, and base qualities are not known.

Recombination linked TRBV7-2 to TRBJ1-5; the D gene assignment is ambiguous. The sequence derives from a man aged 25 to 40 who received the YFV17D yellow fever vaccine. Sequenced here: PBMCs, sampled on the day of the yellow fever booster vaccination. This receptor carries the CDR3 CASSPNDYSNQPQHF. The DNA sequence is TGTGCCAGCAGCCCAAACGACTATAGCAATCAGCCCCAGCATTTT.